The present T cell receptor beta chain was sequenced within a study of cytomegalovirus exposure and HLA in healthy donors. PCR used 60 Vbeta primers and 13 Jbeta primers. The data were produced by immunoSEQ multiplex PCR, yet TCRdb's version contains in-frame clones alone and is incomplete. The sample includes about 160,000 clones. Details on this clone: A read error may produce the germline difference seen at one junction end.

The germline CDR1 and CDR2 sequences are SGHVS and FNYEAQ. The CDR3 runs 13 residues. The chain links TRBV7-6 to TRBJ1-1, with D perhaps TRBD1 (5 bases). Sequencing was done on a sample of PBMCs. This receptor was obtained from a woman between 50 and 59 years old in good health and CMV-seronegative. The CDR3 nucleotides read TGTGCCAGCAGCTCCCGACAGAACGCTGAAGCTTTCTTT. It codes for CASSSRQNAEAFF.